Listed below are T cell receptor beta chains from one sample, sequenced in a study of persistence of HIV-infected CD4 T cells. Repertoires were generated with immunoSEQ multiplex PCR, while TCRdb's copy carries only in-frame clones and drops some. The sample holds approximately 45,000 clones; around 90% are singletons and the top ten take under 0.55%. For these TCRs, the target antigens are not known. The sequenced sample was CD4+ T cells sorted from PBMCs after approximately 19-hour stimulation, obtained from a patient who received antiretroviral therapy. These receptors all stem from an adult woman with HIV who was CMV-seropositive. CDR3s include the opening cysteine and the closing phenylalanine or tryptophan. A D gene is named only where the DNA matches it firmly. The size field is filled for only some rows; it gives once, few, many or a size class.

j_call | d_call | clone_size | v_call | cdr3_nt | cdr3_aa
TRBJ1-6 | . | . | TRBV18 | TGTGCCAGCTCACCTGGTACCGTCCTGGGTTCACCCCTCCACTTT | CASSPGTVLGSPLHF
TRBJ2-6 | . | once | TRBV5-1 | TGCGCCAGCAGCTTGGACAGGCCCTCTGGGGCCAACGTCCTGACTTTC | CASSLDRPSGANVLTF
TRBJ1-4 | TRBD1 | . | TRBV14 | TGTGCCAGCAGCCAAGGCACAGGGGCCAATAATGAAAAACTGTTTTTT | CASSQGTGANNEKLFF
TRBJ1-1 | TRBD1 | once | TRBV7-8 | TGTGCCAGCAGCGGGAGCGGGACAGGGGGTAGGGCTACTGAAGCTTTCTTT | CASSGSGTGGRATEAFF
TRBJ2-2 | . | . | TRBV18 | TGTGCCAGCTTCGACGGGGAGCTGTTTTTT | CASFDGELFF
TRBJ2-1 | TRBD1 | . | TRBV10-3 | TGTGCCATCTCCGGGACAGGGTTGTTAAATGAGCAGTTCTTC | CAISGTGLLNEQFF
TRBJ2-1 | TRBD1 | . | TRBV5-1 | TGCGCCAGCAGCTCTTCGGGACAGGGACTCAATGAGCAGTTCTTC | CASSSSGQGLNEQFF
TRBJ2-1 | . | . | TRBV19 | TGTGCCAGTAGTATAGGGCCCGAACAGGGTAGCTCCTACAATGAGCAGTTCTTC | CASSIGPEQGSSYNEQFF
TRBJ1-4 | . | once | TRBV5-5 | TGTGCCAGCAGCTTGCGGAGGGCAACTAATGAAAAACTGTTTTTT | CASSLRRATNEKLFF
TRBJ1-4 | . | . | TRBV21-1 | TGTGCCAGCAGCAAGGTGGGGGGAAAACTGTTTTTT | CASSKVGGKLFF
TRBJ2-2 | TRBD1 | . | TRBV13 | TGTGCCAGCAGCTTCACCCGGACAGGGTTACATAACACCGGGGAGCTGTTTTTT | CASSFTRTGLHNTGELFF
TRBJ2-7 | . | . | TRBV7-8 | TGTGCCAGCAGCTTAGCGATGGGGGTCGGGACACGATCCTACGAGCAGTACTTC | CASSLAMGVGTRSYEQYF
TRBJ2-6 | . | . | TRBV2 | TGTGCCAGAGAGGGCAGAAGCTCTGGGGCCAACGTCCTGACTTTC | CAREGRSSGANVLTF
TRBJ2-5 | . | once | TRBV7-3 | TGTGCCAGCAGCTTTCAGGGACAACCTCAAGAGACCCAGTACTTC | CASSFQGQPQETQYF
TRBJ1-4 | . | . | TRBV4-1 | TGCGCCAGCAGCCAAGATAACCGGGGTCTTGGTGAAAAACTGTTTTTT | CASSQDNRGLGEKLFF
TRBJ1-4 | . | few | TRBV24-1 | TGTGCCACCAGTGACCCAATCTCCGAAAAACTGTTTTTT | CATSDPISEKLFF
TRBJ1-1 | . | . | TRBV5-1 | TGCGCCAGCAGCTTGCAGACAGGGAACACTGAAGCTTTCTTT | CASSLQTGNTEAFF
TRBJ1-3 | TRBD1 | . | TRBV7-8 | TGTGCCAGCAGCCAAAAGGGGGCAGCAGGCTCTGGAAACACCATATATTTT | CASSQKGAAGSGNTIYF
TRBJ1-2 | . | . | TRBV5-1 | TGCGCCAGCAGCTTAACGGACATTAACTATGGCTACACCTTC | CASSLTDINYGYTF
TRBJ1-4 | TRBD1 | . | TRBV5-1 | TGCGCCAGCAGCTTTGGGCGTCAGGGGGCAGCAACTAATGAAAAACTGTTTTTT | CASSFGRQGAATNEKLFF
TRBJ1-3 | . | . | TRBV6-6 | TGTGCCAGCAGTCCCGAGCACGGAGGCGCAACTGGAAACACCATATATTTT | CASSPEHGGATGNTIYF
TRBJ2-1 | . | . | TRBV6-5 | TGTGCCAGCAGGGGGCAAGGGACCTACAATGAGCAGTTCTTC | CASRGQGTYNEQFF
TRBJ2-3 | TRBD2 | . | TRBV10-2 | TGCGCCAGCAGTGGGGGGTCTGCGGGGGGTGCAGATACGCAGTATTTT | CASSGGSAGGADTQYF
TRBJ1-2 | . | . | TRBV6-6 | TGTGCCAGCAGTCCAACATGGAGGTCCGGGGGCAGCTATGGCTACACCTTC | CASSPTWRSGGSYGYTF
TRBJ1-3 | TRBD1 | few | TRBV28 | TGTGCCAGCAGTGTACAGGGGTTCGGCTCTGGAAACACCATATATTTT | CASSVQGFGSGNTIYF
TRBJ1-1 | . | . | TRBV3-1/TRBV3-2 | TGTGCCAGCAGCCCCCGGTTCGGGGGTGAAGCTTTCTTT | CASSPRFGGEAFF
TRBJ2-4 | . | . | TRBV5-1 | TGCGCCAGCAGCTTGGCGGGGGAGCGGAACATTCAGTACTTC | CASSLAGERNIQYF
TRBJ2-3 | . | . | TRBV6-4 | TGTGCCAGCAGTAGAGAGGGGTTCTTATCAGATACGCAGTATTTT | CASSREGFLSDTQYF
TRBJ1-2 | . | . | TRBV19 | TGTGCCAGTAGTATAGCCAGGGGAAACGTGGTGGCCCACACCTTC | CASSIARGNVVAHTF
TRBJ2-3 | TRBD2 | few | TRBV5-1 | TGCGCCAGCAGCCGGGGACTAGGGGGCACAGATACGCAGTATTTT | CASSRGLGGTDTQYF
TRBJ2-5 | . | . | TRBV3-1/TRBV3-2 | TGTGCCAGCAGCCAAGATTACTCTGAGACCCAGTACTTC | CASSQDYSETQYF
TRBJ1-5 | TRBD1 | few | TRBV5-8 | TGTGCCAGCAGCCCGGGACAGGTTCGGCAGCCCCAGCATTTT | CASSPGQVRQPQHF
TRBJ1-2 | . | . | TRBV19 | TGTGCCAGTAGTCCACAATTCGGTGGCTACACCTTC | CASSPQFGGYTF
TRBJ1-4 | . | . | TRBV5-6 | TGTGCCAGCAGCTTATACCTTCCGGGACGTGGGGAAAAACTGTTTTTT | CASSLYLPGRGEKLFF
TRBJ1-1 | . | . | TRBV18 | TGTGCCAGCTCACTGGATCAGGGGCTCACTGAAGCTTTCTTT | CASSLDQGLTEAFF
TRBJ1-5 | . | . | TRBV6-1 | TGTGCCAGCAGTGGCCTGGGGGGCTGGAGCGATCAGCCCCAGCATTTT | CASSGLGGWSDQPQHF
TRBJ2-7 | . | . | TRBV10-1 | TGCGCCAGCAGCCCGGCAGGGGGAGGGGAAAGCGAGCAGTACTTC | CASSPAGGGESEQYF
TRBJ1-1 | . | . | TRBV30 | TGTGCCTGGGGCAACACTGAAGCTTTCTTT | CAWGNTEAFF
TRBJ1-6 | . | . | TRBV10-3 | TGTGCCATCAGTGAGTCTGGACAGAACGCGAATTCACCCCTCCACTTT | CAISESGQNANSPLHF
TRBJ2-7 | . | . | TRBV5-5 | TGTGCCAGCAGCTTGGTGGGGGACCAGACCTACGAGCAGTACTTC | CASSLVGDQTYEQYF
TRBJ2-2 | TRBD2 | . | TRBV19 | TGTGCCAGTAGTCCCCCGGGGCTAGCGGGGGGGCTAGAGCTGTTTTTT | CASSPPGLAGGLELFF
TRBJ2-5 | . | . | TRBV4-2 | TGTGCCAGCAGCCAAGCTCCACCACCCCAAGAGACCCAGTACTTC | CASSQAPPPQETQYF
TRBJ1-2 | . | . | TRBV6-4 | TGTGCCAGCCCCCCCCCGCAGGGAACTAATAACTATGGCTACACCTTC | CASPPPQGTNNYGYTF
TRBJ1-2 | . | . | TRBV18 | TGTGCCAGCTCACCACTGGTTACAGAGACCTATGGCTACACCTTC | CASSPLVTETYGYTF
TRBJ1-1 | . | . | TRBV24-1 | TGTGCCACCAGTGGCGGGGGGTACACTGAAGCTTTCTTT | CATSGGGYTEAFF
TRBJ2-1 | . | . | TRBV5-1 | TGCGCCAGCAGCCCAGGGCTACAGGGGAGGTCCTACAATGAGCAGTTCTTC | CASSPGLQGRSYNEQFF
TRBJ2-1 | TRBD2 | . | TRBV7-2 | TGTGCCAAGACTAGCGGGGCTAGCTCCTACAATGAGCAGTTCTTC | CAKTSGASSYNEQFF
TRBJ1-5 | . | . | TRBV2 | TGTGCCAGCAGTGGGCAGGGGCCTAGCAATCAGCCCCAGCATTTT | CASSGQGPSNQPQHF
TRBJ2-5 | . | . | TRBV24-1 | TGTGCCACCAGTGAAACAGGGTTGAAAGAGACCCAGTACTTC | CATSETGLKETQYF
TRBJ1-2 | . | . | TRBV27 | TGTGCCAGCGGCGGACGGCTCTATGGCTACACCTTC | CASGGRLYGYTF